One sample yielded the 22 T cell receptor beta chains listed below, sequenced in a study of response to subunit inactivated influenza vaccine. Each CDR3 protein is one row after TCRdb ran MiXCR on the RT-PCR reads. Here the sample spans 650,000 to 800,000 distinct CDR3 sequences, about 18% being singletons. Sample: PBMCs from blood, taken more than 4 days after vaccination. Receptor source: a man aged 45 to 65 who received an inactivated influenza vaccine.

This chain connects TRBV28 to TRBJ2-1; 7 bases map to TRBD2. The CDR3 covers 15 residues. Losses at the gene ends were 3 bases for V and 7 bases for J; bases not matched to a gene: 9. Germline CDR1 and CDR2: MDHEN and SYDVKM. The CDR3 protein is CASSFWLAEVNEQFF. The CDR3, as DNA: TGTGCCAGCAGTTTCTGGCTAGCGGAGGTGAATGAGCAGTTCTTC.

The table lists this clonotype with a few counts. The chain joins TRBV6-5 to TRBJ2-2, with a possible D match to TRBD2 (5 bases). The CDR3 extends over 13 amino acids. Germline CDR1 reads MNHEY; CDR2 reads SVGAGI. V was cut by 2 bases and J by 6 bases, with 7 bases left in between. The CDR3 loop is CASSYRGAGELFF. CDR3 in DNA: TGTGCCAGCAGTTACCGGGGAGCCGGGGAGCTGTTTTTT.

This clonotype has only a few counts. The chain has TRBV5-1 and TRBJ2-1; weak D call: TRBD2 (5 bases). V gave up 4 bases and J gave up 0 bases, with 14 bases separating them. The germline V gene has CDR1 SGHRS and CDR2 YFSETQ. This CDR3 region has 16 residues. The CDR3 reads CASSLLLVNSYNEQFF. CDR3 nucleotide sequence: TGCGCCAGCAGCCTTCTACTAGTGAACTCCTACAATGAGCAGTTCTTC.

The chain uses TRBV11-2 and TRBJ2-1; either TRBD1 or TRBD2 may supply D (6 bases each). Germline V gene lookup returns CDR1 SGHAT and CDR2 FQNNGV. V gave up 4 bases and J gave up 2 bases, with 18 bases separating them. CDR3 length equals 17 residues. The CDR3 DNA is TGTGCCAGCAGCTCAAAGGGGGAGGTTGGAACCTACAATGAGCAGTTCTTC. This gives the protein CASSSKGEVGTYNEQFF.

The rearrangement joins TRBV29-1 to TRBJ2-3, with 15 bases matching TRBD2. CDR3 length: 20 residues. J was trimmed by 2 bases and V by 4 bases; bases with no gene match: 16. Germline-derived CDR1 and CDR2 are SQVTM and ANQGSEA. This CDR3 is CSVVWGLAGGPNLHTDTQYF. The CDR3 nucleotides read TGCAGCGTTGTGTGGGGACTAGCGGGGGGCCCGAACCTACACACAGATACGCAGTATTTT.

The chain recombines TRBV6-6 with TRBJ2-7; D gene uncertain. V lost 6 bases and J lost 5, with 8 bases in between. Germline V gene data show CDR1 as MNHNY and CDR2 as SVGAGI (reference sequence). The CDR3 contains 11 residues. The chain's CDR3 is CASRSRDEQYF. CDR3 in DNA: TGTGCCAGCAGATCCCGAGACGAGCAGTACTTC.

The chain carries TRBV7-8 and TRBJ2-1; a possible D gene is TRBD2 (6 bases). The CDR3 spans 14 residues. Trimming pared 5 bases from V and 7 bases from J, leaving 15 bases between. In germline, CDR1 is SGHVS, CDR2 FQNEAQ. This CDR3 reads CASSPLAGRNEQFF. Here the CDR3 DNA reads TGTGCCAGCAGCCCCCTCGCGGGAAGGAATGAGCAGTTCTTC.

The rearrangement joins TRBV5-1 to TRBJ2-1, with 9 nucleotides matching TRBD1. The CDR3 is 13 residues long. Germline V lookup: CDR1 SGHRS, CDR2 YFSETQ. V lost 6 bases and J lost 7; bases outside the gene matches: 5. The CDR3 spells CASNLQGANEQFF. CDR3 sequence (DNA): TGCGCCAGCAATTTACAGGGGGCGAATGAGCAGTTCTTC. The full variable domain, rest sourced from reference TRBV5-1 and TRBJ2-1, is KAGVTQTPRYLIKTRGQQVTLSCSPISGHRSVSWYQQTPGQGLQFLFEYFSETQRNKGNFPGRFSGRQFSNSRSEMNVSTLELGDSALYLCASNLQGANEQFFGPGTRLTVL.

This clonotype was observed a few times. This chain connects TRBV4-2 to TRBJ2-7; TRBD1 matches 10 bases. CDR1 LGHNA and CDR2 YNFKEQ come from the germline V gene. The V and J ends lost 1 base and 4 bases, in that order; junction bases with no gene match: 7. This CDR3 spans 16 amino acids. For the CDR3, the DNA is TGTGCCAGCAGCCAAGGTGGCGGACAGGGGGTTTACGAGCAGTACTTC. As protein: CASSQGGGQGVYEQYF.

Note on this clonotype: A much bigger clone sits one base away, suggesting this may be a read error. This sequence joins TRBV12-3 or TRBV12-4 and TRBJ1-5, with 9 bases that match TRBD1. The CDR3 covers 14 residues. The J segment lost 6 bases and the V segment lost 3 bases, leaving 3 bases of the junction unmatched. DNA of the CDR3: TGTGCCAGCAGTTTGGGGACAGGGATTCAGCCCCAGCATTTT. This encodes CASSLGTGIQPQHF.

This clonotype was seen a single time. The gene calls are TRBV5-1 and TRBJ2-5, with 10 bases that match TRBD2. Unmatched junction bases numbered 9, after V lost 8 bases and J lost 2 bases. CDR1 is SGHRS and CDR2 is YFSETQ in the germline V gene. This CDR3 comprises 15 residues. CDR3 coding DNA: TGCGCCAGTTCAGAGCTTAGCGGGGGGCAAGAGACCCAGTACTTC. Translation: CASSELSGGQETQYF.

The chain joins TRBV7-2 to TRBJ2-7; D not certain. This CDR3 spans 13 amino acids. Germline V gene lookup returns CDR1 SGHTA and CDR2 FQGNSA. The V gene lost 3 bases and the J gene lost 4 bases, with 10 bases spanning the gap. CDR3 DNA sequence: TGTGCCAGCAGCTTCGCAACCCCTTACGAGCAGTACTTC. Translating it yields CASSFATPYEQYF.

Written as DNA, the CDR3 is TGTGCCAGCAGTTATCGTAGCGGTTACAATGAGCAGTTCTTC. Its translation is CASSYRSGYNEQFF. V is TRBV6-5 and J is TRBJ2-1; maybe TRBD2 (6 bases). V was cut by 3 bases and J by 4 bases, with 10 bases left in between. Germline lookup yields CDR1 MNHEY and CDR2 SVGAGI. This CDR3 is 14 amino acids long.

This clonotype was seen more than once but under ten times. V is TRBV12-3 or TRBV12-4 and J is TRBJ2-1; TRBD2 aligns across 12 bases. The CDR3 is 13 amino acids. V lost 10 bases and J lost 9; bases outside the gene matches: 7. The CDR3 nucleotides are TGTGCCATAAATAGACTAGCGGGAGTTGAGCAGTTCTTC. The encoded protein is CAINRLAGVEQFF.

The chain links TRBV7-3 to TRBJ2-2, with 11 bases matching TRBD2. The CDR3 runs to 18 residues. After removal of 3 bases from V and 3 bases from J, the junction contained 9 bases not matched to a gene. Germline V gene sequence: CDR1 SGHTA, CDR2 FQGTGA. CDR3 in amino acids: CASSFQTSGNKDTGELFF. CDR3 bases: TGTGCCAGCAGCTTTCAGACTAGCGGGAATAAGGACACCGGGGAGCTGTTTTTT.

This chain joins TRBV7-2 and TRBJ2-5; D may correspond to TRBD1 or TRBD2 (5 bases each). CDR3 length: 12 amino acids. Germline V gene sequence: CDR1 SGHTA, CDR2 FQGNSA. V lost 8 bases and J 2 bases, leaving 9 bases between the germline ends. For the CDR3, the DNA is TGTGCCAGCGGGGGAGCGCAAGAGACCCAGTACTTC. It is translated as CASGGAQETQYF. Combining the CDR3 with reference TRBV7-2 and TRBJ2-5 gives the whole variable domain GAGVSQSPSNKVTEKGKDVELRCDPISGHTALYWYRQSLGQGLEFLIYFQGNSAPDKSGLPSDRFSAERTGGSVSTLTIQRTQQEDSAVYLCASGGAQETQYFGPGTRLLVL.

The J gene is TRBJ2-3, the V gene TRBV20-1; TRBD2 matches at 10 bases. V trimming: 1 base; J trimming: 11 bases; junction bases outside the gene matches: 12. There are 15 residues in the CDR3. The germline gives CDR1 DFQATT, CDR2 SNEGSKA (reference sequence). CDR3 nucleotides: TGCAGTGCTAGAGGGGCTAGCGGGGGTGGTCTGGTGCAGTATTTT. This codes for CSARGASGGGLVQYF.

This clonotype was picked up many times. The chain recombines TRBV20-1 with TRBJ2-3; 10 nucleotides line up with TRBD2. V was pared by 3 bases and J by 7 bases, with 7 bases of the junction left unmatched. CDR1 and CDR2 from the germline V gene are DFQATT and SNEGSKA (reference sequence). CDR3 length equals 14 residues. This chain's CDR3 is CSASPSGGANTQYF. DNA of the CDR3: TGCAGTGCTAGCCCTAGCGGGGGAGCAAATACGCAGTATTTT.

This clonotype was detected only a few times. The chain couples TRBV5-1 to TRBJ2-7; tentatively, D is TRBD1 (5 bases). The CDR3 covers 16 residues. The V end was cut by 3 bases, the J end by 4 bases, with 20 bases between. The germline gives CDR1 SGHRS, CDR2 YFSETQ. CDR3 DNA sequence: TGCGCCAGCAGCTCGAGTCCGACGACAGCTAATTACGAGCAGTACTTC. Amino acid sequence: CASSSSPTTANYEQYF.

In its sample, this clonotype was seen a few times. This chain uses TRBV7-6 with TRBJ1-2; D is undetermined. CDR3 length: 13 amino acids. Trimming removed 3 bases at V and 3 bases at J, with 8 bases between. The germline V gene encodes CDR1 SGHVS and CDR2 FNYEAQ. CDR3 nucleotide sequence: TGTGCCAGCAGCTTTAATCCGGACTATGGCTACACCTTC. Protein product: CASSFNPDYGYTF.

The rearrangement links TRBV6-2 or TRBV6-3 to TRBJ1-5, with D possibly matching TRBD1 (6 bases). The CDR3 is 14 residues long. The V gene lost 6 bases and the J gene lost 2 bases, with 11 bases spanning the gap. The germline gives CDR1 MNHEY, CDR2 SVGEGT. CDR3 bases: TGTGCCAGCAGAGCGGGGGGCGGCAATCAGCCCCAGCATTTT. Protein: CASRAGGGNQPQHF.

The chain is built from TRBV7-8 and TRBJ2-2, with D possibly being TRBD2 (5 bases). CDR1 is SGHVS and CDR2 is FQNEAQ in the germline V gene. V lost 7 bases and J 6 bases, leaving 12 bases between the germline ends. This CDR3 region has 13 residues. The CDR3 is CASNGNVAGELFF. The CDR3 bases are TGTGCCAGCAACGGGAACGTCGCCGGGGAGCTGTTTTTT. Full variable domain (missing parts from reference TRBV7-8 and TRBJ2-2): GAGVSQSPRYKVAKRGQDVALRCDPISGHVSLFWYQQALGQGPEFLTYFQNEAQLDKSGLPSDRFFAERPEGSVSTLKIQRTQQEDSAVYLCASNGNVAGELFFGEGSRLTVL.